This section outlines one TCR beta chain sequence together with its context. The CDR3 runs 14 residues. Germline V gene sequence: CDR1 MDHEN, CDR2 SYDVKM. Trimming removed 7 bases at V and 1 base at J, with 11 bases between. Recruited during active infection, patients (from Seattle) were subsequently followed longitudinally. The sample originates from a study of blood T cell repertoires in COVID-19. Study information: Sites in the United States, Italy and Spain provided acute and convalescent COVID-19 samples. T cells, B-cell-depleted T cells, or PBMCs provided the cDNA or gDNA that served as material.

Authors' analysis steps: Nucleated cell counts were estimated from reference gene primer amplification. The data were produced by immunoSEQ multiplex PCR, yet TCRdb's version contains in-frame clones alone and is incomplete. D and trimming were read from the DNA, whereas the V and J calls and clone size are those reported in that table. The sample yields 220,000 or so clones, 85% to 90% seen once. The clonotype originates from a woman in her forties or fifties with COVID-19, enrolled during active disease. Sequencing used peripheral blood. The chain is built from TRBV28 and TRBJ1-5, with a tentative D call TRBD1 (5 bases). The CDR3 DNA reads TGTGCCAGCACCCCAAGGGGAAGCAATCAGCCCCAGCATTTT. Encoded protein: CASTPRGSNQPQHF.